What follows are 30 T cell receptor beta chains derived from one specimen sequenced in a study of blood T cells in healthy people across ages (dated by TCRdb to the mid-2010s). Library preparation employed 5' RACE. The sequencer listed for this sample is Illumina HiSeq 2500. A second PCR of about 6 to 11 cycles was run with a J-beta primer mix and a sample-barcoded 5' primer. TCRdb's own reprocessing of the public reads used fastp at Q25 and MiXCR and kept productive beta chains. Rows are combined by CDR3 protein, so each entry shows the most common genes and DNA. For this sample there are about 1.4 million distinct CDR3 sequences; around 59% appear just once. The ten largest clones capture 6.5% to 8.5% of the sample. Sequencing was carried out using blood. These receptors originate from a man aged 18 to 29 in good health.

The rearrangement links TRBV11-2 to TRBJ2-7, with a possible D match to TRBD2 (5 bases). CDR3 length: 15 residues. The germline V and J ends were trimmed by 5 bases and 4 bases, with 18 bases remaining between them. Germline CDR1 and CDR2: SGHAT and FQNNGV. CDR3 bases: TGTGCCAGCAGCCGAGTCGTAGGGAGTGTGTACGAGCAGTACTTC. Translating gives CASSRVVGSVYEQYF.

The chain uses TRBV24-1 and TRBJ2-1; 7 bases agree with TRBD1. The CDR3 totals 17 residues. Germline V gene data show CDR1 as KGHDR and CDR2 as SFDVKD. The J segment lost 4 bases and the V segment lost 2 bases, leaving 10 bases of the junction unmatched. The CDR3 is CATSDYDRAGLYNEQFF. CDR3 coding DNA: TGTGCCACCAGTGATTATGACAGGGCCGGGTTATACAATGAGCAGTTCTTC.

This chain uses TRBV20-1 with TRBJ2-7; the D gene is possibly TRBD1 (5 bases). Germline CDR1 reads DFQATT; CDR2 reads SNEGSKA (reference sequence). V was clipped by 0 bases and J by 2 bases, with 17 bases between them. The CDR3 spans 16 residues. Here the CDR3 reads CSARESLLDTTYEQYF. CDR3 nucleotide sequence: TGCAGTGCTAGAGAATCCCTCCTGGACACCACCTACGAGCAGTACTTC.

The gene calls are TRBV14 and TRBJ1-4, with D unclear. The CDR3 covers 16 residues. V was trimmed by 0 bases and J by 2 bases, leaving 10 bases between them. Germline-derived CDR1 and CDR2 are SGHDN and FVKESK. The CDR3 DNA sequence: TGTGCCAGCAGCCAAGACCGTCCGGTGACTAATGAAAAACTGTTTTTT. The encoded protein is CASSQDRPVTNEKLFF.

V is TRBV4-3 and J is TRBJ2-3; TRBD2 agrees at 8 bases. The CDR3 runs to 15 residues. CDR1 is LGHNA, CDR2 YSLEER, per germline. J was trimmed by 4 bases and V by 0 bases; bases with no gene match: 3. CDR3 coding DNA: TGCGCCAGCAGCCAAGATGAGCGGGGGTCAGATACGCAGTATTTT. This gives the protein CASSQDERGSDTQYF.

This chain uses TRBV7-8 with TRBJ1-1, with no clear D. The germline V and J ends were trimmed by 2 bases and 9 bases, with 10 bases remaining between them. The CDR3 totals 12 residues. CDR1 is SGHVS, CDR2 FQNEAQ, per germline. The CDR3, as DNA: TGTGCCAGCAGCTTATCAGGAGGCCAAGCTTTCTTT. It specifies CASSLSGGQAFF.

This chain connects TRBV10-3 to TRBJ2-1, with 14 positions matching TRBD2. Germline trimming cut 3 bases from V and 4 bases from J; bases unmatched to any gene: 11. This CDR3 is built from 19 residues. Per germline, CDR1 ENHRY and CDR2 SYGVKD. The chain's CDR3 is CAISDYGTSGRSTYNEQFF. CDR3 DNA: TGTGCCATCAGTGACTATGGGACTAGCGGGAGATCGACTTACAATGAGCAGTTCTTC.

The CDR3, as DNA: TGCGCCAGCAGCCTCGTCGGGGATGTTACTGAAGCTTTCTTT. This gives the protein CASSLVGDVTEAFF. The chain couples TRBV5-1 to TRBJ1-1; D ambiguous. Germline-derived CDR1 and CDR2 are SGHRS and YFSETQ. The germline V and J ends were trimmed by 4 bases and 5 bases, with 15 bases remaining between them. The CDR3 runs to 14 residues.

The chain has TRBV7-9 and TRBJ2-5, with TRBD1 matching 7 bases. Germline CDR1 reads SEHNR; CDR2 reads FQNEAQ (reference sequence). V shed 3 bases, J shed 4 bases, and the junction held 8 bases outside the gene matches. The CDR3 extends over 15 amino acids. Here the CDR3 reads CASSFLAGTVETQYF. CDR3 in DNA: TGTGCCAGCAGCTTCTTAGCCGGGACAGTAGAGACCCAGTACTTC.

This chain links TRBV3-1 with TRBJ1-2; 7 nucleotides agree with TRBD1. V lost 0 bases and J lost 2; bases outside the gene matches: 6. CDR1 LGHDT and CDR2 YNNKEL come from the germline V gene (reference sequence). There are 16 residues in the CDR3. The CDR3 protein is CASSQEWEGANYGYTF. The CDR3 nucleotides are TGTGCCAGCAGCCAAGAGTGGGAGGGGGCAAACTATGGCTACACCTTC.

The chain has TRBV9 and TRBJ2-7; no definite D call. The CDR3 runs to 15 residues. Trimming took off 3 bases at V and 0 bases at J, with 13 bases between the two ends. Germline assignment: CDR1 SGDLS and CDR2 YYNGEE. CDR3 amino acids: CASSGGYSYSYEQYF. In DNA form, the CDR3 reads TGTGCCAGCAGCGGTGGTTACAGTTACTCCTACGAGCAGTACTTC.

This clonotype was found a few times. The chain has TRBV27 and TRBJ2-1; 9 nucleotides align to TRBD1. Germline V lookup: CDR1 MNHEY, CDR2 SMNVEV (reference sequence). The CDR3 has 15 residues. The junction had 8 bases not matched to a gene; V was cut back by 5 bases and J by 6 bases. The CDR3, as DNA: TGTGCCAGCAGTCTACAGGGGGCCCCTATCAATGAGCAGTTCTTC. It translates to CASSLQGAPINEQFF.

This clonotype turned up a few times. This chain links TRBV21-1 with TRBJ2-4. TRBV21-1 is classified as a pseudogene. The CDR3 sequence is 13 residues long. In DNA, the CDR3 is TGTGCCAGCGGCCAGTGGGGCAAAAACATTCAGTACTTC. This sequence encodes CASGQWGKNIQYF.

This chain links TRBV7-9 with TRBJ1-1, with D possibly being TRBD1 (6 bases). The CDR3 runs to 15 residues. The V gene lost 4 bases and the J gene lost 5 bases, with 17 bases spanning the gap. Germline assignment: CDR1 SEHNR and CDR2 FQNEAQ (reference sequence). CDR3 in amino acids: CASSSFSGARTEAFF. CDR3 sequence (DNA): TGTGCCAGCAGCTCCTTCTCAGGGGCGAGAACTGAAGCTTTCTTT.

This clonotype was observed once. This chain joins TRBV29-1 and TRBJ2-5; possible D gene TRBD1, 5 bases. The V end lost 1 base, the J end lost 2 bases, and 11 bases lay between the germline ends. Looked up from germline, CDR1 is SQVTM and CDR2 is ANQGSEA. The CDR3 length is 14 residues. As DNA, the CDR3 is TGCAGCGTTGAAGGGGCCAGGGATCAAGAGACCCAGTACTTC. It yields the protein CSVEGARDQETQYF. Drawing the rest from reference TRBV29-1 and TRBJ2-5, the complete variable domain is SAVISQKPSRDICQRGTSLTIQCQVDSQVTMMFWYRQQPGQSLTLIATANQGSEATYESGFVIDKFPISRPNLTFSTLTVSNMSPEDSSIYLCSVEGARDQETQYFGPGTRLLVL.

Comment on this clonotype: A much bigger clone sits one base away, suggesting this may be a read error. V is TRBV3-1 and J is TRBJ2-4, with 9 bases aligning to TRBD2. The junction had 14 bases not matched to a gene; V was cut back by 10 bases and J by 13 bases. CDR1 and CDR2 from the germline V gene are LGHDT and YNNKEL (reference sequence). The CDR3 sequence is 13 residues long. The CDR3 nucleotides read TGTGCCAACAGTGCTGGCGGGGGGGTGGAGCAGTACTTC. Protein sequence: CANSAGGGVEQYF.

The V gene is TRBV7-6, the J gene TRBJ2-1; D ambiguous. The length of the CDR3 is 13 residues. The V end was cut by 5 bases, the J end by 10 bases, with 15 bases between. CDR1 and CDR2 (germline): SGHVS, FNYEAQ. For the CDR3, the DNA is TGTGCCAGCAGCAATATCCTCAATCGGGAGCAGTTCTTC. This encodes CASSNILNREQFF. Filled out from reference TRBV7-6 and TRBJ2-1, the complete variable domain reads GAGVSQSPRYKVTKRGQDVALRCDPISGHVSLYWYRQALGQGPEFLTYFNYEAQQDKSGLPNDRFSAERPEGSISTLTIQRTEQRDSAMYRCASSNILNREQFFGPGTRLTVL.

The rearrangement links TRBV12-3 or TRBV12-4 to TRBJ2-3; D is unclear. The length of the CDR3 is 15 residues. Between the trimmed V and J ends, which lost 5 bases and 6 bases, there was a span of 18 bases. CDR3 bases: TGTGCCAGCAGTCTAGAACTAAACGTCGCGGATACGCAGTATTTT. Its protein product is CASSLELNVADTQYF.

This clonotype was seen only a few times. This chain links TRBV7-2 with TRBJ1-4; unclear D gene. V lost 2 bases, J lost 5 bases, and 12 bases lay in between. The CDR3 loop spans 15 amino acids. Germline lookup yields CDR1 SGHTA and CDR2 FQGNSA. The CDR3 coding sequence is TGTGCCAGCAGCTTAACTGACGGACCAAATGAAAAACTGTTTTTT. Translating it yields CASSLTDGPNEKLFF.

This clonotype is a singleton in its sample. The chain carries TRBV12-3 or TRBV12-4 and TRBJ2-4; 7 bases fit TRBD1. Germline trimming cut 6 bases from V and 7 bases from J; bases unmatched to any gene: 6. The CDR3 has 13 amino acids. Here the CDR3 DNA reads TGTGCCAGCAGCCAACGACAGGGCAACATTCAGTACTTC. It encodes CASSQRQGNIQYF.

This chain links TRBV20-1 with TRBJ1-1; a possible D gene is TRBD1 (6 bases). The CDR3 covers 12 residues. V was clipped by 5 bases and J by 7 bases, with 14 bases between them. The germline CDR1 and CDR2 sequences are DFQATT and SNEGSKA (reference sequence). The chain's CDR3 is CSAGGGRGEAFF. The CDR3 coding sequence is TGCAGTGCTGGAGGGGGGCGGGGTGAAGCTTTCTTT.

The chain carries TRBV20-1 and TRBJ2-7; D perhaps matches TRBD2 (6 bases). The CDR3 has 13 amino acids. The germline gives CDR1 DFQATT, CDR2 SNEGSKA (reference sequence). V lost 6 bases, J lost 4 bases, and 16 bases lay in between. This CDR3 is CSAGGGASYEQYF. Here the CDR3 DNA reads TGCAGTGCCGGAGGAGGGGCTAGTTACGAGCAGTACTTC.

Only a few counts were recorded for this clonotype. The chain couples TRBV3-1 to TRBJ1-5, with no clear D. This CDR3 has 16 residues. Between the trimmed V and J ends, which lost 1 base and 5 bases, there was a span of 15 bases. Germline CDR1 is LGHDT and CDR2 is YNNKEL (reference sequence). CDR3 amino acids: CASSQGLAALDQPQHF. For the CDR3, the DNA is TGTGCCAGCAGCCAAGGTCTGGCAGCCCTTGATCAGCCCCAGCATTTT.

The rearrangement uses TRBV6-6 and TRBJ2-2; 8 nucleotides align to TRBD2. V was pared by 0 bases and J by 8 bases, with 8 bases of the junction left unmatched. Per germline, CDR1 MNHNY and CDR2 SVGAGI (reference sequence). This CDR3 comprises 16 residues. This CDR3 is CASSYSAPGTSGELFF. DNA of the CDR3: TGTGCCAGCAGTTACTCCGCTCCCGGGACTAGTGGGGAGCTGTTTTTT.

The gene calls are TRBV27 and TRBJ1-1; no reliable D call. Deletions cut 0 bases from V and 6 bases from J, with 14 bases between. CDR1 is MNHEY, CDR2 SMNVEV, per germline (reference sequence). The length of the CDR3 is 15 residues. Here the CDR3 reads CASSLSSGRTAEAFF. The CDR3 nucleotides are TGTGCCAGCAGTTTATCCTCCGGGCGGACCGCTGAAGCTTTCTTT.

The rearrangement uses TRBV15 and TRBJ2-1, with TRBD2 matching 10 bases. There are 17 residues in the CDR3. The germline CDR1 and CDR2 sequences are LNHNV and YYDKDF (reference sequence). V lost 5 bases, J lost 1 base, and 8 bases stayed unmatched. In nucleotides, the CDR3 is TGTGCCACCAGCTCCGGGCTAGCGGGAGTGTCCTACAATGAGCAGTTCTTC. Its protein is CATSSGLAGVSYNEQFF.

This rearrangement joins TRBV12-3 or TRBV12-4 to TRBJ1-2; 7 bases are a match to TRBD1. J was trimmed by 4 bases and V by 7 bases; bases with no gene match: 6. The CDR3 has 13 amino acids. The CDR3 sequence: CASNMGQLYGYTF. As DNA, the CDR3 is TGTGCCAGCAACATGGGACAGCTCTATGGCTACACCTTC.

The gene calls are TRBV12-3 or TRBV12-4 and TRBJ2-1; D perhaps matches TRBD1 (6 bases). With the DNA end fitting TRBJ2-7 better, the J assignment may be wrong. This CDR3 comprises 14 residues. Written as DNA, the CDR3 is TGTGCCAGCAGGCCGATCGTGGGGGCGGACGAGCAGTACTTC. This codes for CASRPIVGADEQYF.

The rearrangement uses TRBV4-1 and TRBJ2-5, with D perhaps TRBD2 (6 bases). V was trimmed by 3 bases and J by 0 bases, leaving 14 bases between them. This CDR3 region has 16 residues. Per germline, CDR1 MGHRA and CDR2 YSYEKL. In nucleotides, the CDR3 is TGCGCCAGCAGCCACTCCTTCCGGGACTACCAAGAGACCCAGTACTTC. This encodes CASSHSFRDYQETQYF.

The chain has TRBV5-1 and TRBJ2-7; D is unclear. This CDR3 has 14 amino acids. V lost 0 bases, J lost 2 bases, and 9 bases lay in between. CDR1 and CDR2 (germline): SGHRS, YFSETQ. CDR3 amino acids: CASSLDVFTYEQYF. For the CDR3, the DNA is TGCGCCAGCAGCTTGGATGTCTTTACCTACGAGCAGTACTTC.